This T cell receptor beta chain is drawn from a study of blood T cell repertoires in COVID-19. Participants came from about 23 US areas, aged about 18 to 89 years. Clones were sequenced by immunoSEQ multiplex PCR, and TCRdb holds only the in-frame ones, with some missing. The sample lists about 400,000 clones, approximately 87% occurring once. The length of the CDR3 is 15 residues. V lost 5 bases, J lost 3 bases, and 14 bases lay in between. CDR1 and CDR2 from the germline V gene are MNHEY and SVGAGI. The sample was PBMCs or T cells enriched from blood (not recorded which). The sequence was collected from a woman aged 25 to 39 with acute COVID-19. The chain employs TRBV6-5 and TRBJ2-1; D perhaps matches TRBD1 (6 bases). CDR3 residues: CASSRQATSYNEQFF. The CDR3, as DNA: TGTGCCAGCAGTCGACAGGCCACCAGCTACAATGAGCAGTTCTTC.